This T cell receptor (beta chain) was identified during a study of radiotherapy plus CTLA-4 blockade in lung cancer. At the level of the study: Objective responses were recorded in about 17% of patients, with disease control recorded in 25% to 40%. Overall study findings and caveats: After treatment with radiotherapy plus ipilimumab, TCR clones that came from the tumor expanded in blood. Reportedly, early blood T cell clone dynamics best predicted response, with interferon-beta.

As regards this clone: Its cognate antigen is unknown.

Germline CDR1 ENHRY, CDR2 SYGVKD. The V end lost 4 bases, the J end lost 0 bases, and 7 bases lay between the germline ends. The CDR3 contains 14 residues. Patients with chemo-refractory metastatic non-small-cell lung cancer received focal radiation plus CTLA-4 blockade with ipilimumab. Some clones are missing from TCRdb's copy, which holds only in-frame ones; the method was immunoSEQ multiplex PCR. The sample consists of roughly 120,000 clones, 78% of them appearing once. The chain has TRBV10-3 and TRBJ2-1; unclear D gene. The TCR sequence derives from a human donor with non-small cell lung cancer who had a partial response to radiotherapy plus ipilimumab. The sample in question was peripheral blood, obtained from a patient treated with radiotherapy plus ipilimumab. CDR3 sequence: CAISASSSYNEQFF. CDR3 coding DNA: TGTGCCATCAGTGCGTCGAGCTCCTACAATGAGCAGTTCTTC.